The clone carrying this T cell receptor (beta chain) appeared many times. V was clipped by 2 bases and J by 8 bases; unmatched bases: 11. The CDR3 totals 14 residues. The V gene's germline CDR1 is GTSNPN and CDR2 SVGIG (reference sequence). The time point here: newly diagnosed GD, antithyroid drugs for less than 3 months. The TCR library used RNA extracted from PBMCs. According to the study, TCR beta libraries were built with iRepertoire HTBI primers and CDR3-region Arm-PCR. TCRdb re-derived calls from the multiplex PCR reads in MiXCR, one entry per CDR3 protein. The data hold roughly 400,000 distinct CDR3 sequences, with around 17% observed a single time. The data are from a study of regulatory T cells in long-lasting Graves disease. The sample also formed part of further work on T cells in Graves' hyperthyroidism and ophthalmopathy.

The V call is TRBV30, the J call TRBJ1-2, with 7 bases that match TRBD1. The sequencing used peripheral blood mononuclear cells (PBMCs), collected at new diagnosis, from a patient treated with antithyroid drugs. The clonotype comes from a woman under 30 with Graves disease. The CDR3 protein is CAWSLRTGLLGYTF. The CDR3 nucleotides read TGTGCCTGGAGTCTCCGGACAGGCCTCTTGGGCTACACCTTC.